These 8 T cell receptor beta chains came from one sample sequenced in a study of T cell responses to AZD1222 COVID-19 vaccine. Produced via immunoSEQ multiplex PCR; TCRdb's table is partial and in-frame only. The sample holds 120,000 to 150,000 clones, around four fifths seen once. Sequenced material: peripheral blood, taken on day 0 of MenACWY control vaccination. Source of these receptors: an adult in good health.

This sequence joins TRBV6-5 and TRBJ1-3; D is uncertain. Germline CDR1 and CDR2: MNHEY and SVGAGI. CDR3 size: 15 residues. V lost 10 bases and J 0 bases, leaving 16 bases between the germline ends. CDR3 residues: CATGRVSASGNTIYF. The CDR3 nucleotides read TGTGCCACCGGACGAGTTAGCGCCTCTGGAAACACCATATATTTT.

The chain recombines TRBV5-1 with TRBJ1-2; no clear D gene. Trimming removed 4 bases from V and 0 bases from J, with 10 bases in between. The CDR3 spans 14 residues. Germline CDR1 SGHRS, CDR2 YFSETQ. The CDR3 region is CASSPAGANYGYTF. The CDR3 DNA follows: TGCGCCAGCAGCCCGGCCGGGGCTAACTATGGCTACACCTTC. Drawing the rest from reference TRBV5-1 and TRBJ1-2, the complete variable domain is KAGVTQTPRYLIKTRGQQVTLSCSPISGHRSVSWYQQTPGQGLQFLFEYFSETQRNKGNFPGRFSGRQFSNSRSEMNVSTLELGDSALYLCASSPAGANYGYTFGSGTRLTVV.

This chain uses TRBV19 with TRBJ1-2; TRBD1 might be the D (5 bases). V was clipped by 5 bases and J by 5 bases, with 18 bases between them. The germline CDR1 and CDR2 sequences are LNHDA and SQIVND (reference sequence). This CDR3 is built from 15 residues. CDR3 residues: CASSAQPGREYGYTF. DNA for the CDR3: TGTGCCAGTAGTGCACAACCGGGACGGGAGTATGGCTACACCTTC.

This CDR3 is CASSDKNSGANVLTF. DNA for the CDR3: TGTGCCAGCAGTGACAAGAACTCTGGGGCCAACGTCCTGACTTTC. The J gene is TRBJ2-6, the V gene TRBV2; D is undetermined. V was shortened by 3 bases and J by 0 bases, with 6 bases between the two germline ends. Germline assignment: CDR1 SNHLY and CDR2 FYNNEI. The CDR3 has 15 residues.

The chain carries TRBV19 and TRBJ1-2, with TRBD1 matching over 7 bases. Germline CDR1 is LNHDA and CDR2 is SQIVND (reference sequence). The junction had 6 bases not matched to a gene; V was cut back by 4 bases and J by 4 bases. CDR3 length: 14 residues. CDR3 amino acids: CASSTGGITYGYTF. Here the CDR3 DNA reads TGTGCCAGTAGTACAGGGGGAATCACCTATGGCTACACCTTC.

This clone was seen once. This chain connects TRBV7-8 to TRBJ2-2, with 10 bases matching TRBD2. Germline loops: CDR1 SGHVS, CDR2 FQNEAQ. V lost 3 bases to trimming and J lost 6 bases; unmatched junction nucleotides: 10. The CDR3 spans 17 residues. CDR3 amino acids: CASSFPKRGGLAGELFF. The CDR3 nucleotides read TGTGCCAGCAGCTTCCCAAAGCGGGGGGGCCTAGCCGGGGAGCTGTTTTTT.

The V and J genes are TRBV7-9 and TRBJ2-3; no firm D call. CDR1 is SEHNR, CDR2 FQNEAQ, per germline (reference sequence). The CDR3 sequence is 12 residues long. V lost 8 bases and J 5 bases, leaving 11 bases between the germline ends. The CDR3 loop reads CASDLLGDTQYF. The CDR3 DNA reads TGTGCCAGCGACCTACTGGGAGATACGCAGTATTTT.

V and J are TRBV5-8 and TRBJ1-6; 8 nucleotides align to TRBD1. This CDR3 is built from 15 residues. The V gene's germline CDR1 is SGHTS and CDR2 YDEGEE. After removal of 2 bases from V and 7 bases from J, the junction contained 5 bases not matched to a gene. The chain's CDR3 is CASSLYDRGNSPLHF. The DNA for the CDR3 is TGTGCCAGCAGCTTATACGACAGGGGCAATTCACCCCTCCACTTT.